Below, one TCR beta chain is given with its context. Its antigen is still unknown. The sample belongs to a study of B cell selection in AIRE deficiency. Study results and limitations: CDR3s were shorter in shared Treg sequences, reflecting few non-templated nucleotide insertions. Of approximately 4,000 shared Treg TCRbeta sequences, 25% to 40% were healthy-only, around 9.3% patient-only. Patient Tconv cells held approximately 30% of Treg sequences shared by healthy donors.

Assay used: immunoSEQ multiplex PCR; TCRdb lists only in-frame clones, some missing. Of over 20,000 clones listed, about nine tenths were seen once; the top ten hold about 1.5%. The regulatory T cell sort gate was CD4+CD25hiCD127low/negative. Germline V gene data show CDR1 as LNHDA and CDR2 as SQIVND (reference sequence). The CDR3 loop spans 15 amino acids. V shed 1 base and J shed 1 base, with 10 bases lying between them. The V call is TRBV19, the J call TRBJ1-2, with a tentative D call TRBD1 (6 bases). Sequencing was performed on CD4+CD25+ Tregs sorted from PBMCs. This clonotype was obtained from a human donor in good health. The CDR3 region has the DNA TGTGCCAGTAGTATAGGGCAGGGGCGTAACTATGGCTACACCTTC. Amino acids: CASSIGQGRNYGYTF.